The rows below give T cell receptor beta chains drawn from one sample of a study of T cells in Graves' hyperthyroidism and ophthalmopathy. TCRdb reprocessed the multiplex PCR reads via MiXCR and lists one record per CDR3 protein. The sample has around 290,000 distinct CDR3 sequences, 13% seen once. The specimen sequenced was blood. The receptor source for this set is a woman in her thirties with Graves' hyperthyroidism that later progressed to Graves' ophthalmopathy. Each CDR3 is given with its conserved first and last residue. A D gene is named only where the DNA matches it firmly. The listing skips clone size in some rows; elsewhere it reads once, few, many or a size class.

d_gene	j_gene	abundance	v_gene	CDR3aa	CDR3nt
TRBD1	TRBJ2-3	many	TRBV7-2	CASSLLTGKTDTQYF	TGTGCCAGCAGCTTACTGACAGGGAAGACAGATACGCAGTATTTT
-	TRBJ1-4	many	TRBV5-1	CASSLDYRANEKLFF	TGCGCCAGCAGCTTGGATTACAGGGCTAATGAAAAACTGTTTTTT
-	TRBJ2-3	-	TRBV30	CAWSVLGMKGDTQYF	TGTGCCTGGAGTGTGTTAGGCATGAAGGGAGATACGCAGTATTTT
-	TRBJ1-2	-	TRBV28	CASSLFSGFTCGYTF	TGTGCCAGCAGTTTATTTTCAGGGTTTACCTGTGGCTACACCTTC
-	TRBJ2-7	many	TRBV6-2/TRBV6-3	CASSIGTTSSYEQYF	TGTGCCAGCAGTATAGGGACAACGAGCTCCTACGAGCAGTACTTC
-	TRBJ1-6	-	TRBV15	CATSRNSPLHF	TGTGCCACCAGCAGGAATTCACCCCTCCACTTT
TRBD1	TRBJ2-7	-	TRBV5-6	CASSLEPGQTYERYF	TGTGCCAGCAGCTTGGAGCCGGGACAGACCTACGAGCGGTACTTC
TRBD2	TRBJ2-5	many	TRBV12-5	CASAPGLAGGGETQYF	TGTGCTAGTGCCCCGGGACTAGCGGGAGGCGGTGAGACCCAGTACTTC
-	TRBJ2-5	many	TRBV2	CASSSTGQLQYF	TGTGCCAGCAGTTCTACCGGACAGCTCCAGTACTTC
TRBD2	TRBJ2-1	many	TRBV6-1	CASTLGLAGSYNEQFF	TGTGCCAGCACCCTCGGGCTAGCGGGCTCCTACAATGAGCAGTTCTTC
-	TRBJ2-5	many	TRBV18	CASSPTSVGETQYF	TGTGCCAGCTCACCGACCTCCGTGGGGGAGACCCAGTACTTC
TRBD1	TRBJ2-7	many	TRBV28	CASRAGQVPYEQYF	TGTGCCAGCAGGGCTGGACAGGTCCCCTACGAGCAGTACTTC
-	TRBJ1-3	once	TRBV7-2	CASSLASLLDTIYF	TGTGCCAGCAGCTTAGCCTCTTTATTGGACACCATATATTTT
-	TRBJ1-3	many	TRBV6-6	CASSYSGQVSGNTIYF	TGTGCCAGCAGTTACTCGGGGCAGGTCTCTGGAAACACCATATATTTT
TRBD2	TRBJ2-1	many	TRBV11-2	CASRLTSGNEQFF	TGTGCCAGCAGGTTGACTAGCGGAAATGAGCAGTTCTTC
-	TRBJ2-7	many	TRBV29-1	CSGRDGYEQYF	TGCAGCGGGCGGGACGGCTACGAGCAGTACTTC
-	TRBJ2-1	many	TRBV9	CASSGLPFGDEQFF	TGTGCCAGCAGCGGACTTCCATTCGGGGATGAGCAGTTCTTC
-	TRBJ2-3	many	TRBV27	CASSSSYTDTQYF	TGTGCCAGCAGTTCAAGCTACACAGATACGCAGTATTTT
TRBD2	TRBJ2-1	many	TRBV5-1	CASSQESGGSYNEQFF	TGCGCCAGCAGCCAGGAGTCGGGAGGTTCCTACAATGAGCAGTTCTTC
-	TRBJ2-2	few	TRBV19	CASSINSLPTGELFF	TGTGCCAGTAGTATTAATAGCTTACCCACCGGGGAGCTGTTTTTT
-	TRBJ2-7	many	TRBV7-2	CASSLKLGPYEQYF	TGTGCCAGCAGCTTAAAGCTAGGACCCTACGAGCAGTACTTC
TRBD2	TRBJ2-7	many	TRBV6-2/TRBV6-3	CASSYSTAGVSYEQYF	TGTGCCAGCAGTTACTCTACCGCGGGAGTCTCCTACGAGCAGTACTTC
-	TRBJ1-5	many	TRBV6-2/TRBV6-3	CASSTIRRTNQPQHF	TGTGCCAGCAGTACTATACGAAGGACTAATCAGCCCCAGCATTTT
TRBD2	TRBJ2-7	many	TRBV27	CASSPRLAGDEQYF	TGTGCCAGCAGTCCCCGACTAGCGGGAGACGAGCAGTACTTC
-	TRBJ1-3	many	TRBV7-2	CASSFSDSSGNTIYF	TGTGCCAGCAGCTTCTCCGACAGCTCTGGAAACACCATATATTTT
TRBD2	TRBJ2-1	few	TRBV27	CASSPGTSGTRISYNEQFF	TGTGCCAGCAGCCCCGGGACTAGCGGGACACGTATCTCCTACAATGAGCAGTTCTTC
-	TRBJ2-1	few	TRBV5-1	CASSLAGGEVLFF	TGCGCCAGCAGCTTGGCCGGGGGAGAGGTTCTGTTCTTC
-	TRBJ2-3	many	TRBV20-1	CKLRVSTDTQYF	TGCAAACTCCGGGTTAGCACAGATACGCAGTATTTT
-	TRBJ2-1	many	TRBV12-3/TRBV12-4	CASSLVFISYNEQFF	TGTGCCAGCAGTTTAGTTTTCATTAGTTACAATGAGCAGTTCTTC
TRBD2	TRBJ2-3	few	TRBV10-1	CASRGLVYSTDTQYF	TGCGCCAGCCGGGGACTAGTTTATAGCACAGATACGCAGTATTTT
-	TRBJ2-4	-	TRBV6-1	CASSVSGSGKNIQYF	TGTGCCAGCAGTGTCAGCGGGTCTGGCAAAAACATTCAGTACTTC
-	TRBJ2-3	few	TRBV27	CASRRLLPWDTQYF	TGTGCCAGCAGACGGCTACTCCCGTGGGATACGCAGTATTTT
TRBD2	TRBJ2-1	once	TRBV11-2	CASSRLAGGRYNEQFF	TGTGCCAGCAGCAGACTAGCGGGAGGTCGCTACAATGAGCAGTTCTTC
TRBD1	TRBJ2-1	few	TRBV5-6	CASSLEGQGYNEQFF	TGTGCCAGCAGCTTAGAGGGACAGGGCTACAATGAGCAGTTCTTC
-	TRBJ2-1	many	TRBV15	CATQAGSLVYNEQFF	TGTGCCACCCAAGCAGGTAGTCTAGTTTACAATGAGCAGTTCTTC
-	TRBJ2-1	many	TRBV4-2	CASSQDGTYSYNEQFF	TGTGCCAGCAGCCAAGATGGGACTTACTCCTACAATGAGCAGTTCTTC
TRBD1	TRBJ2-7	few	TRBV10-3	CAISPDRALEYEQYF	TGTGCCATCAGCCCGGACAGGGCCCTGGAGTACGAGCAGTACTTC
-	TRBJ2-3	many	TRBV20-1	CSATLGDTQYF	TGCAGTGCTACCCTTGGGGATACGCAGTATTTT
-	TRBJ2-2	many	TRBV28	CASTHQGTGDTGELFF	TGTGCCAGCACTCATCAAGGAACAGGAGACACCGGGGAGCTGTTTTTT
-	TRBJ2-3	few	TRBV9	CASSAYSTDTQYF	TGTGCCAGCAGCGCATATAGCACAGATACGCAGTATTTT
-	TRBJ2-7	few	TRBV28	CASSNVEQYF	TGTGCCAGCAGCAACGTCGAGCAGTACTTC
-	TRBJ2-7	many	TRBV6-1	CASRQPGTLTYEQYF	TGTGCCAGCAGACAGCCGGGAACCCTGACCTACGAGCAGTACTTC
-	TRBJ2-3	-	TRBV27	CASRARTDTQYF	TGTGCCAGCAGGGCAAGGACAGATACGCAGTATTTT
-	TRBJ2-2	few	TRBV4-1	CASSQEYRNTGELFF	TGCGCCAGCAGCCAAGAATATCGGAACACCGGGGAGCTGTTTTTT
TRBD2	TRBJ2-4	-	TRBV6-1	CASSLPTAGGRRNIQYF	TGTGCCAGCAGCCTCCCTACAGCGGGAGGGCGAAGAAACATTCAGTACTTC
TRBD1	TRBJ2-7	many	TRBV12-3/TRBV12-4	CASSPTGGGDEQYF	TGTGCCAGCAGTCCGACAGGGGGCGGAGACGAGCAGTACTTC